This T cell receptor (beta chain) comes out of a study of response to subunit inactivated influenza vaccine. Study observations and caveats: Each seasonal influenza vaccination, the authors suggested, recruits few new T cells.

The germline V gene has CDR1 DFQATT and CDR2 SNEGSKA (reference sequence). This CDR3 comprises 17 residues. Trimming removed 0 bases from V and 0 bases from J; junction bases left unmatched: 6. As to this clonotype: The target antigen is unknown.

MiXCR, run by TCRdb on the RT-PCR reads, gives a single entry per CDR3 protein. The sample records about 480,000 distinct CDR3 sequences, 13% being singletons. This TCR came from a man between 50 and 59 years old who received an inactivated influenza vaccine. The V gene is TRBV20-1, the J gene TRBJ2-1; TRBD2 matches at 9 bases. The sequencing used PBMCs from blood, collected more than 35 days after vaccination. The CDR3 is CSARDGSGSHSYNEQFF. In DNA, the CDR3 is TGCAGTGCTAGAGATGGTAGCGGGAGCCACTCCTACAATGAGCAGTTCTTC.